This TCR beta chain was obtained from a study of T-cell memory formation after mild COVID-19. Study-wide findings and caveats: Mainly in CM and EM were contracting CD4+ clones; CD8+ were in EMRA.

TCRdb processed the 5' RACE reads anew with MiXCR; each CDR3 protein has one entry. The sample has 400,000 to 500,000 distinct CDR3 sequences, around 19% seen once. Germline V gene lookup returns CDR1 SEHNR and CDR2 FQNEAQ (reference sequence). The CDR3 covers 16 residues. Trimming cost V 2 bases and J 5 bases; bases outside gene matches: 9. A few counts support this clonotype. Antigen: not known. The receptor comes from an adult woman who had mild COVID-19 (a few samples of this study predate the infection). Cell type and time point are not known. The sample was PBMCs or a T cell subset sorted from them (not recorded which). The V call is TRBV7-9, the J call TRBJ2-7, with 10 nucleotides matching TRBD1. CDR3 DNA: TGTGCCAGCAGCTTAAAACCGGGACAGGGGTCCCACGAGCAGTACTTC. It yields the protein CASSLKPGQGSHEQYF. Full variable domain (missing parts from reference TRBV7-9 and TRBJ2-7): DTGVSQNPRHKITKRGQNVTFRCDPISEHNRLYWYRQTLGQGPEFLTYFQNEAQLEKSRLLSDRFSAERPKGSFSTLEIQRTEQGDSAMYLCASSLKPGQGSHEQYFGPGTRLTVT.